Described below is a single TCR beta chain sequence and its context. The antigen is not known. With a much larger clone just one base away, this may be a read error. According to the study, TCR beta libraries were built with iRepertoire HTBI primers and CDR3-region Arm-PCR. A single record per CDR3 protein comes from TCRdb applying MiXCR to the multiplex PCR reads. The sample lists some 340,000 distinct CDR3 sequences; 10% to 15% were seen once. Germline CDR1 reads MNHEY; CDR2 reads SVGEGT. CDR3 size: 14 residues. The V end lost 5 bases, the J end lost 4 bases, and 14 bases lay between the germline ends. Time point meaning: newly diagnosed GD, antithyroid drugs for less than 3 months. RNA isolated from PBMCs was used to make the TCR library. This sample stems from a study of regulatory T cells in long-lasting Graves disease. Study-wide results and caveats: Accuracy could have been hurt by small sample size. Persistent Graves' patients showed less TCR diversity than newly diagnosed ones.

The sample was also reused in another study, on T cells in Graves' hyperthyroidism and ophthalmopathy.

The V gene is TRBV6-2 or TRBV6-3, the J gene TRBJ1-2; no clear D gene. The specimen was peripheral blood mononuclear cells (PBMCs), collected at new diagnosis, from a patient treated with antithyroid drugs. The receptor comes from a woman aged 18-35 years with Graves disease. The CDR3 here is CASSGRRQVYGYTF. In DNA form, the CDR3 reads TGTGCCAGCAGTGGGAGGCGTCAGGTCTATGGCTACACCTTC.